This T cell receptor beta chain was identified during a study of T cell repertoires in cytomegalovirus infection. Study summary: Epitope selection comprised recently identified HLA-C-restricted CMV epitopes and well-studied HLA-B-restricted CMV epitopes.

This clonotype was seen repeatedly, ten times or more. The antigen is unknown. Broader study findings: The cumulative frequency of public TCR beta families identified carriers of CMV plus the relevant HLA. HLA-C-restricted CMV-specific TCR beta clonotypes prevailed in the ex vivo response.

Germline CDR1 is SGHTA and CDR2 is FQGNSA. The CDR3 extends over 14 amino acids. V lost 5 bases and J 0 bases, leaving 11 bases between the germline ends. TCRdb re-analysed the reads in MiXCR, keeping a single row per CDR3 protein. The table has roughly 87,000 distinct CDR3 sequences, 25% to 30% seen once. The source is a human donor in good health (CMV status not recorded). Some clones in this sample may be carry-over from other donors' samples. V gene TRBV7-2 combines with J gene TRBJ2-7; D not certain. Sequencing used CD8+ T cells from cultured PBMCs, obtained from culture after CMV antigen stimulation. The chain's CDR3 is CASSTRQPSYEQYF. CDR3 bases: TGTGCCAGCAGCACGAGACAACCCTCCTACGAGCAGTACTTC.